One and the same sample provided the 5 T cell receptor beta chains below, sequenced in a study of OX40 agonist ivuxolimab in advanced cancers. Profiling relied on immunoSEQ multiplex PCR, and the TCRdb table lists in-frame clones only, not all of them. The sample consists of 90,000 to 120,000 clones, just over 90% of them appearing once. Source: CD4+ or CD8+ T cells sorted from blood, taken in a trial of the OX40 agonist ivuxolimab. The receptors come from an adult with an advanced solid tumor such as melanoma, head and neck, liver or kidney cancer.

The chain is built from TRBV30 and TRBJ2-7; 7 bases align to TRBD2. There are 16 residues in the CDR3. Looked up from germline, CDR1 is GTSNPN and CDR2 is SVGIG (reference sequence). Losses at the gene ends were 2 bases for V and 4 bases for J; bases not matched to a gene: 14. The CDR3 DNA reads TGTGCCTGGAGTTTGCCTGCGGGGAGGGCCCGATACGAGCAGTACTTC. This gives the protein CAWSLPAGRARYEQYF.

This sequence joins TRBV28 and TRBJ1-2; unclear D gene. The CDR3 contains 13 residues. CDR1 and CDR2 from the germline V gene are MDHEN and SYDVKM. V was cut by 7 bases and J by 5 bases, with 14 bases left in between. The CDR3, as DNA: TGTGCCAGCATCGCCGGGTCGAAGTATGGCTACACCTTC. Amino acid sequence: CASIAGSKYGYTF.

The table lists this clone with a few counts. This chain connects TRBV5-4 to TRBJ2-2, with D hard to call. Germline V CDR1 and CDR2: SGHNT, YYREEE (reference sequence). CDR3 length equals 14 residues. Trimming shortened V by 0 bases and J by 4 bases, and 7 bases separated the two germline ends. DNA of the CDR3: TGTGCCAGCAGCTTGGAGACAACCACCGGGGAGCTGTTTTTT. Amino acid sequence: CASSLETTTGELFF.

This chain connects TRBV5-6 to TRBJ1-2, with 8 bases lining up with TRBD1. The CDR3 consists of 15 residues. Germline lookup yields CDR1 SGHDT and CDR2 YYEEEE. The J segment lost 7 bases and the V segment lost 2 bases, leaving 10 bases of the junction unmatched. The CDR3 loop reads CASSFQDRVAAGYTF. CDR3 DNA: TGTGCCAGCAGCTTCCAGGACAGGGTGGCGGCTGGCTACACCTTC.

The chain recombines TRBV6-6 with TRBJ2-1; D is unclear. The CDR3 contains 13 residues. The germline CDR1 and CDR2 sequences are MNHNY and SVGAGI (reference sequence). V was trimmed by 7 bases and J by 5 bases, leaving 12 bases between them. The DNA for the CDR3 is TGTGCCAGCACTACGAGCGCCGACAATGAGCAGTTCTTC. Translated, it gives CASTTSADNEQFF.